Listed below are T cell receptor beta chains from one sample, sequenced in a study of immune evolution from preneoplasia to lung adenocarcinoma. Clones were sequenced by immunoSEQ multiplex PCR, and TCRdb holds only the in-frame ones, with some missing. The sample shows about 4,000 clones, around 82% of them seen only once. Sample: FFPE invasive lung adenocarcinoma tissue. These receptors all stem from a person between 65 and 80 years old with invasive lung adenocarcinoma. Some clones in this sample may be carry-over from other donors' samples. CDR3s include the opening cysteine and the closing phenylalanine or tryptophan. A D gene is named only where the DNA matches it firmly. Not every row has a clone size; where given, it reads once, few, many or a size class.

clone_size: -; v_call: TRBV7-9; j_call: TRBJ2-2; d_call: TRBD1; cdr3_nt: TGTGCCAGCAGCCCCTGGGACAGGGGGGAAACCGGGGAGCTGTTTTTT; cdr3_aa: CASSPWDRGETGELFF
clone_size: -; v_call: TRBV5-1; j_call: TRBJ2-3; d_call: TRBD2; cdr3_nt: TGCGCCAGTTCAGCGGGAGAAAGGGCAGATACGCAGTATTTT; cdr3_aa: CASSAGERADTQYF
clone_size: -; v_call: TRBV4-2; j_call: TRBJ2-7; d_call: TRBD2; cdr3_nt: TGTGCCAGCAGCCAAGATTGGTCTAGCGGGACCTACGGGCAGTACTTC; cdr3_aa: CASSQDWSSGTYGQYF
clone_size: -; v_call: TRBV23-1; j_call: TRBJ1-6; d_call: -; cdr3_nt: TGCGCCAGCAGTCAACTTACGCAAACGGTAAATTCACCCCTCCACTTT; cdr3_aa: CASSQLTQTVNSPLHF
clone_size: -; v_call: TRBV6-1; j_call: TRBJ2-7; d_call: TRBD1; cdr3_nt: TGTGCCACCAAGACAGGGGGCTGGGAGCAGTACTTC; cdr3_aa: CATKTGGWEQYF
clone_size: -; v_call: TRBV7-9; j_call: TRBJ1-6; d_call: -; cdr3_nt: TGTGCCAGCAGCCACCAGGCCAAGAATTCACCCCTCCACTTT; cdr3_aa: CASSHQAKNSPLHF
clone_size: -; v_call: TRBV6-5; j_call: TRBJ2-7; d_call: -; cdr3_nt: TGTGCCAGCAGTTTGACTACAACATCCTACGAGCAGTACTTC; cdr3_aa: CASSLTTTSYEQYF
clone_size: -; v_call: TRBV5-6; j_call: TRBJ1-1; d_call: -; cdr3_nt: TGTGCCAGCAGCTCCTATCGAATGAACACTGAAGCTTTCTTT; cdr3_aa: CASSSYRMNTEAFF
clone_size: -; v_call: TRBV7-2; j_call: TRBJ1-1; d_call: TRBD1; cdr3_nt: TGTGCCAGCAGCTTACTCCCAGGGGGTACCACTGAAGCTTTCTTT; cdr3_aa: CASSLLPGGTTEAFF
clone_size: -; v_call: TRBV19; j_call: TRBJ2-2; d_call: -; cdr3_nt: TGTGCCAGTAGTATGGTCCTGAACACCGGGGAGCTGTTTTTT; cdr3_aa: CASSMVLNTGELFF
clone_size: once; v_call: TRBV9; j_call: TRBJ1-1; d_call: -; cdr3_nt: TGTGCCAGCAGCGAGACTCACGGGACTTGGGGCACTGAAGCTTTCTTT; cdr3_aa: CASSETHGTWGTEAFF
clone_size: -; v_call: TRBV28; j_call: TRBJ1-3; d_call: -; cdr3_nt: TGTGCCAGCAGGCAGCGTGGAAACACCATATATTTT; cdr3_aa: CASRQRGNTIYF
clone_size: -; v_call: TRBV6-5; j_call: TRBJ2-5; d_call: TRBD1; cdr3_nt: TGTGCCAGCAGACCGGGACAGGGCGACCAAGAGACCCAGTACTTC; cdr3_aa: CASRPGQGDQETQYF
clone_size: -; v_call: TRBV7-3; j_call: TRBJ2-7; d_call: -; cdr3_nt: TGTGCCAGCAGCCCCTGGACAGCCACCTACGAGCAGTACTTC; cdr3_aa: CASSPWTATYEQYF
clone_size: medium-sized; v_call: TRBV28; j_call: TRBJ1-2; d_call: -; cdr3_nt: TGTGCCAGCAGACGTAGCCGTGACAGCCATGGCTACACCTTC; cdr3_aa: CASRRSRDSHGYTF